These T cell receptor beta chains were read from a single sample in a study of PD-1 blockade in classical Hodgkin lymphoma. Profiled with immunoSEQ multiplex PCR; TCRdb holds only in-frame clones, not every one. The sample carries about 96,000 clones, roughly 91% recorded once. The source was peripheral blood mononuclear cells (PBMCs), collected before the fourth cycle of nivolumab. The receptors shown here come from a human donor with classical Hodgkin lymphoma. The CDR3 runs from the conserved cysteine through the conserved F or W. The D gene is left open where the match is weak. Clone size appears in some rows only: once, few, many, or a class for an expanded clone.

>TRBV6-1|TRBD2|TRBJ2-5|-|14
TGTGCCAGTATTAGCGGGGTGTACCAAGAGACCCAGTACTTC
CASISGVYQETQYF
>TRBV12-5|-|TRBJ1-4|-|15
TGTGCTAGTGGTTTGGATCACGGGGGACGGGAAAAACTGTTTTTT
CASGLDHGGREKLFF
>TRBV14|-|TRBJ2-1|-|16
TGTGCCAGCAGCCTCCGGGTCGGGATATCCTACAATGAGCAGTTCTTC
CASSLRVGISYNEQFF
>TRBV5-6|TRBD1|TRBJ1-3|-|16
TGTGCCAGCTTAAGAAAGATCGACAGGGGTAAAAACACCATATATTTT
CASLRKIDRGKNTIYF
>TRBV6-5|TRBD1|TRBJ1-2|-|14
TGTGCCAGCAGTCGACAGGGTAATATTGGAGGCTACACCTTC
CASSRQGNIGGYTF
>TRBV30|-|TRBJ2-3|-|13
TGTGCCTGCCCGGGCTCTAGCACAGATACGCAGTATTTT
CACPGSSTDTQYF
>TRBV6-5|-|TRBJ1-5|-|14
TGTGCCAGCAGTTACTCACAGGCTGATCAGCCCCAGCATTTT
CASSYSQADQPQHF
>TRBV5-4|-|TRBJ1-3|-|19
TGTGCCAGCAGCTTTTGGTGGTCGAGGGACCGGATCTTTTGGAACACCATATATTTT
CASSFWWSRDRIFWNTIYF
>TRBV28|-|TRBJ1-5|-|16
TGTGCCAGCAGTTTAAGCCCCAACAGGGCAGTTCAGCCCCAGCATTTT
CASSLSPNRAVQPQHF
>TRBV13|-|TRBJ2-7|-|14
TGTGCCAGCAGCTTAGCGGGGCTCTCCTACGAGCAGTACTTC
CASSLAGLSYEQYF
>TRBV6-1|-|TRBJ2-2|-|17
TGTGCCAGCAGTGAAATCTGGCCAAGTAAGAACACCGGGGAGCTGTTTTTT
CASSEIWPSKNTGELFF
>TRBV29-1|TRBD2|TRBJ2-1|-|14
TGCAGCGTTACTGGACTAGCAGGAGGAAGTGAGCAGTTCTTC
CSVTGLAGGSEQFF
>TRBV9|TRBD2|TRBJ2-1|once|16
TGTGCCAGCAGCGCCCAATCTCTAGCGGACTACAATGAGCAGTTCTTC
CASSAQSLADYNEQFF
>TRBV6-6|TRBD1|TRBJ1-2|-|14
TGTGCCAGCAGTTACTCGATCAGGGGGTATGGCTACACCTTC
CASSYSIRGYGYTF
>TRBV27|-|TRBJ2-5|-|14
TGTGCCAGCAGTTTATCGAAGGAGGGAGGGACCCAGTACTTC
CASSLSKEGGTQYF
>TRBV5-1|-|TRBJ1-1|-|18
TGCGCCAGCAGCTTGCCCCGGGACAAATCTTTTTCTTACACTGAAGCTTTCTTT
CASSLPRDKSFSYTEAFF
>TRBV11-2|-|TRBJ1-1|few|15
TGTGCCAGCAGCTTATCCAGGCCCTCGAACACTGAAGCTTTCTTT
CASSLSRPSNTEAFF
>TRBV5-1|-|TRBJ2-2|-|13
TGCGCCAGCAGCAACAGGGACACCGGGGAGCTGTTTTTT
CASSNRDTGELFF
>TRBV2|-|TRBJ1-1|-|14
TGTGCCAGCAGTGACAGGGATGTCTCGCCTGAAGCTTTCTTT
CASSDRDVSPEAFF
>TRBV4-2|-|TRBJ1-1|-|13
TGTGCCAGCAGCCAAGATCGGACGGAGAAAGCTTTCTTT
CASSQDRTEKAFF
>TRBV6-6|-|TRBJ1-3|-|14
TGTGCCAGCGTCAGAGGCGCCTCAGGAAACACCATATATTTT
CASVRGASGNTIYF
>TRBV28|TRBD2|TRBJ2-7|-|15
TGTGCCAGCAGTTTATTCAGCGGGAGGGCTCCCGAGCAGTACTTC
CASSLFSGRAPEQYF
>TRBV10-1|TRBD1|TRBJ2-7|-|15
TGCGCCAGCACCGGAGGGACAGGGGCACACTACGAGCAGTACTTC
CASTGGTGAHYEQYF
>TRBV6-5|-|TRBJ2-1|-|14
TGTGCCAGCAGCCCCCCGCCTAGCCCCAGTGAGCAGTTCTTC
CASSPPPSPSEQFF
>TRBV27|TRBD2|TRBJ2-7|once|13
TGTGCCAGCAGTACTCTCACGACTAGCGATCGGTACTTC
CASSTLTTSDRYF
>TRBV7-9|-|TRBJ1-3|-|16
TGTGCCAGCAGCCCTATGTTGAGGGGGGCCGGAAACACCATATATTTT
CASSPMLRGAGNTIYF
>TRBV29-1|TRBD1|TRBJ1-2|-|15
TGCAGCGTTGGAGGGACAGTAAATACTAACTATGGCTACACCTTC
CSVGGTVNTNYGYTF
>TRBV19|-|TRBJ1-5|-|13
TGTGCCAGTAATGGGCAGGGGTTTCAGCCCCAGCATTTT
CASNGQGFQPQHF
>TRBV7-9|TRBD2|TRBJ2-1|-|15
TGTGCCAGCAGCCCCACTAGCGGGAGGGCCGCTGAGCAGTTCTTC
CASSPTSGRAAEQFF
>TRBV11-3|TRBD1|TRBJ2-7|-|14
TGTGCCAGCAGCTTAGGCCAGGGGGCCTACGAGCAGTACTTC
CASSLGQGAYEQYF
>TRBV9|-|TRBJ2-7|-|14
TGTGCCAGCAGCGATAGCCTCGCCAACTACGAGCAGTACTTC
CASSDSLANYEQYF
>TRBV5-1|-|TRBJ2-7|-|13
TGCGCCAGCACGCGAGGGAGCTCCTACGAGCAGTACTTC
CASTRGSSYEQYF
>TRBV12-5|TRBD1|TRBJ2-3|-|11
TGTGCTAGTGGTGCGGGACAGGCACCCTCTTTT
CASGAGQAPSF
>TRBV5-1|TRBD1|TRBJ2-3|-|16
TGCGCCAGCAGCTTAACAGGGGCCGCTAGCACAGATACGCAGTATTTT
CASSLTGAASTDTQYF
>TRBV28|-|TRBJ2-1|-|14
TGTGCCAGCAGTGTACTAGCACGTTTCAGCGGGCAGTTCTTC
CASSVLARFSGQFF
>TRBV30|-|TRBJ1-1|-|12
TGTGCCTGGAGTGAGCAGGCGGCTGAAGCTTTCTTT
CAWSEQAAEAFF
>TRBV18|TRBD2|TRBJ2-3|-|17
TGTGCCAGCTCACCACCGGGACTAGCGGGTGGAACAGATACGCAGTATTTT
CASSPPGLAGGTDTQYF
>TRBV9|-|TRBJ2-2|-|15
TGTGCCAGCAGCGTAGGGTCCCGGGGCACCGGGGAGCTGTTTTTT
CASSVGSRGTGELFF
>TRBV5-1|-|TRBJ1-1|-|14
TGCGCCAGCAGCTTACAAGGGGGGGACACTGAAGCTTTCTTT
CASSLQGGDTEAFF